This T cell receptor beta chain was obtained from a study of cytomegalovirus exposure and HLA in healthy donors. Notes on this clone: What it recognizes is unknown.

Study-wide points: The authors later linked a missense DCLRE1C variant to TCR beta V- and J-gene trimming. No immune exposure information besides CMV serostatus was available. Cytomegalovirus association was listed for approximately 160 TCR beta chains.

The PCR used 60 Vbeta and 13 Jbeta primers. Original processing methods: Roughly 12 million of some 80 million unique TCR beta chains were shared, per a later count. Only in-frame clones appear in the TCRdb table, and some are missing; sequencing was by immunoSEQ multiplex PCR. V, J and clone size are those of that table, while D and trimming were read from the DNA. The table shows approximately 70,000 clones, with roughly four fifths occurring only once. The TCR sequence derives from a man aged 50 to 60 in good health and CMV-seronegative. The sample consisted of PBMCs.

The CDR3 DNA reads TGTGCCAGCAGCCAAGCCGGTGGACTCACTCAGCCCCAGCATTTT. Translated: CASSQAGGLTQPQHF. The chain links TRBV4-2 to TRBJ1-5; no clear D gene. This CDR3 region has 15 residues. From germline, CDR1 is LGHNA and CDR2 YNFKEQ. The germline V and J ends were trimmed by 1 base and 6 bases, with 13 bases remaining between them.